The 27 T cell receptor beta chains presented below share a single source sample, sequenced in a study of diagnostic markers for celiac disease. TCRdb re-called the reads; every CDR3 protein appears as one record, without DNA. The sample totals about 7,500 distinct CDR3 sequences. Material: either unsorted cells or a sorted T cell fraction (not recorded which). Receptor source: a human donor. This table probably holds off-target reads from a library built for another chain.

The chain uses TRBV5-1 and TRBJ1-3; TCRdb calls TRBD1, which cannot be checked without DNA. Looked up from germline, CDR1 is SGHRS and CDR2 is YFSETQ. CDR3 length: 14 amino acids. CDR3: CASSLEAGANTIYF. The whole variable domain, remainder taken from reference TRBV5-1 and TRBJ1-3, is KAGVTQTPRYLIKTRGQQVTLSCSPISGHRSVSWYQQTPGQGLQFLFEYFSETQRNKGNFPGRFSGRQFSNSRSEMNVSTLELGDSALYLCASSLEAGANTIYFGEGSWLTVV.

The chain links TRBV28 to TRBJ2-3; the TCRdb D gene call, TRBD2, has no DNA to confirm it. The CDR3 has 18 residues. Germline loops: CDR1 MDHEN, CDR2 SYDVKM. The CDR3 region is CASSLWTGGLAGGNTQYF.

This clonotype counts as medium-sized by frequency. The chain combines TRBV5-1 with TRBJ1-1; TCRdb designates TRBD1, a call that cannot be tested without DNA. Germline V gene lookup returns CDR1 SGHRS and CDR2 YFSETQ. The length of the CDR3 is 16 residues. The CDR3: CASSLTGGDYDTEAFF.

The chain recombines TRBV6-1 with TRBJ1-2; TCRdb names TRBD1, which stays unverified in the absence of DNA. CDR3 length: 12 residues. Germline V gives CDR1 MNHNS, CDR2 SASEGT. The CDR3: CASYLQGDGYTF.

By frequency, this clonotype registers medium-sized. The chain combines TRBV12-3 or TRBV12-4 with TRBJ1-6. The CDR3 totals 13 residues. CDR3 residues: CASSWTANSPLHF.

The chain uses TRBV5-6 and TRBJ2-5; TCRdb names TRBD2, which stays unverified in the absence of DNA. The CDR3 is made up of 15 amino acids. Per the germline V gene, CDR1 is SGHDT and CDR2 is YYEEEE. The CDR3 spells CASSLVGTDRETQYF.

V gene TRBV2 combines with J gene TRBJ1-2; TCRdb designates TRBD1, a call that cannot be tested without DNA. The germline V gene has CDR1 SNHLY and CDR2 FYNNEI. The CDR3 has 14 amino acids. CDR3 loop: CASIPDRGLEGYTF.

This clonotype is classed as medium-sized by frequency. V gene TRBV28 combines with J gene TRBJ1-1. The CDR3 sequence is 12 residues long. The germline V gene encodes CDR1 MDHEN and CDR2 SYDVKM. CDR3 residues: CASRVRNTEAFF.

This chain uses TRBV7-2 with TRBJ2-1; TCRdb gives TRBD1 as the D gene, but with no DNA this cannot be confirmed. CDR3 length equals 15 residues. The germline V gene has CDR1 SGHTA and CDR2 FQGNSA. CDR3 loop: CASSSTGGSYNEQFF.

The genes are TRBV9 and TRBJ1-6; TCRdb outputs TRBD1, but without DNA this stays unchecked. CDR3 length: 16 amino acids. CDR1 and CDR2 (germline): SGDLS, YYNGEE. The CDR3 here is CASSPGDVTPNSPLHF.

V usage is TRBV20-1 and J usage is TRBJ1-1; TCRdb proposes TRBD1, but this gene call is untestable without DNA. This CDR3 comprises 14 residues. Germline CDR1 DFQATT, CDR2 SNEGSKA (reference sequence). CDR3 sequence reads: CSATPRDVNTEAFF.

The chain carries TRBV29-1 and TRBJ2-2; the TCRdb call, TRBD1, lacks DNA for checking. The CDR3 is made up of 15 amino acids. Per the germline V gene, CDR1 is SQVTM and CDR2 is ANQGSEA. CDR3 in amino acids: CSVAGQGGHGGELFF.

By frequency, this clonotype is medium-sized. The chain employs TRBV12-3 or TRBV12-4 and TRBJ2-2; the TCRdb D gene call, TRBD1, has no DNA to confirm it. The CDR3 sequence is 15 residues long. CDR3 loop: CASSFSGGASGELFF.

By frequency, this clonotype registers large. V gene TRBV20-1 combines with J gene TRBJ2-3; TCRdb designates TRBD2, a call that cannot be tested without DNA. Germline V gene lookup returns CDR1 DFQATT and CDR2 SNEGSKA (reference sequence). CDR3 length: 15 residues. Here the CDR3 reads CSAHQLAGETDTQYF.

J is TRBJ1-5 and V is TRBV15. This CDR3 is 15 amino acids long. In germline, CDR1 is LNHNV, CDR2 YYDKDF (reference sequence). The CDR3: CATSSRWNSNQPQHF.

The chain combines TRBV6-5 with TRBJ2-1. The germline V gene has CDR1 MNHEY and CDR2 SVGAGI. This CDR3 is built from 12 residues. CDR3 protein: CASSYSNNEQFF.

The J gene is TRBJ1-2, the V gene TRBV10-3; with no DNA, the TCRdb D assignment of TRBD1 cannot be verified. CDR1 is ENHRY, CDR2 SYGVKD, per germline. The CDR3 length is 14 residues. The CDR3 here is CAIRDSEQNYGYTF.

This clonotype counts as large by frequency. This chain links TRBV20-1 with TRBJ2-1; TCRdb selects TRBD1, and the lack of DNA leaves this call unchecked. Germline assignment: CDR1 DFQATT and CDR2 SNEGSKA (reference sequence). The CDR3 length is 15 residues. The CDR3 protein is CSARWARGIYNEQFF.

The genes are TRBV5-4 and TRBJ2-1; TCRdb's assignment of TRBD1 cannot be checked, as there is no DNA. The CDR3 has 14 amino acids. CDR1 is SGHNT, CDR2 YYREEE, per germline (reference sequence). The CDR3 here is CASSSAGRYNEQFF.

CDR3 residues: CASSPNKRMNEQFF. The chain recombines TRBV18 with TRBJ2-1. CDR1 and CDR2 from the germline V gene are KGHSH and LQKENI. The CDR3 has 14 residues.

The rearrangement uses TRBV6-2 or TRBV6-3 and TRBJ2-6; without DNA, the TCRdb call of TRBD2 cannot be checked. This CDR3 is built from 16 residues. CDR1 MNHEY and CDR2 SVGEGT come from the germline V gene. CDR3: CASGQGGWSGANVLTF.

The chain links TRBV5-1 to TRBJ2-5. The CDR3 has 13 amino acids. CDR1 SGHRS and CDR2 YFSETQ come from the germline V gene. CDR3 region: CASSPITQETQYF.

Measured by frequency, this clonotype is medium-sized. The chain links TRBV2 to TRBJ2-1; TCRdb returns TRBD2, unconfirmable since there is no DNA. CDR1 and CDR2 (germline): SNHLY, FYNNEI. CDR3 length: 15 residues. CDR3 protein: CASTAGTSVPNEQFF.

This chain joins TRBV3-1 and TRBJ1-5. This CDR3 spans 15 amino acids. CDR1 and CDR2 (germline): LGHDT, YNNKEL (reference sequence). This CDR3 reads CASSPDVHADQPQHF.

Considering frequency, this clonotype is medium-sized. The chain has TRBV20-1 and TRBJ2-5; the D call of TRBD1 rests on TCRdb alone, since no DNA is present to check it. This CDR3 region has 16 residues. CDR1 is DFQATT and CDR2 is SNEGSKA in the germline V gene (reference sequence). The CDR3 spells CSARPLVVKGRETQYF.

CDR3 sequence: CASSQDAGRDREQFF. This rearrangement joins TRBV4-2 to TRBJ2-1; with no DNA, the TCRdb D assignment of TRBD1 cannot be verified. CDR1 is LGHNA and CDR2 is YNFKEQ in the germline V gene. CDR3 length equals 15 residues.

This chain uses TRBV4-1 with TRBJ2-4; the D call of TRBD1 rests on TCRdb alone, since no DNA is present to check it. Germline CDR1 is MGHRA and CDR2 is YSYEKL. The CDR3 loop spans 15 amino acids. CDR3 in amino acids: CASSPRRGGLNIQYF.